This T cell receptor (beta chain) was captured by sequencing in a study of blood T cell repertoires in COVID-19. Study context: T cells, B-cell-depleted T cells, or PBMCs supplied cDNA or gDNA.

Trimming shortened V by 3 bases and J by 7 bases, and 13 bases separated the two germline ends. Germline CDR1 is SGHRS and CDR2 is YFSETQ. The CDR3 runs 14 residues. The study drew participants aged about 18 to 89 years from 20 to 30 US areas. Grouping used clinical history reported by participants in a survey and questionnaire. Authors' processing steps: Using reference gene primer amplification, nucleated cell counts were estimated. Here immunoSEQ multiplex PCR was the method, and the copy in TCRdb shows in-frame clones only, minus some. That table furnishes V, J and clone size, whereas the DNA furnished D and trimming. The table shows 190,000 or so clones, with about 91% occurring only once.

V gene TRBV5-1 combines with J gene TRBJ2-2; D uncertain. This sequence originates from a man between 18 and 29 years old with acute COVID-19. Sequencing was done on a sample of PBMCs or T cells enriched from blood (not recorded which). CDR3 nucleotides: TGCGCCAGCAGCTGGGCCGAGCTCCGCGGGGAGCTGTTTTTT. Amino acids: CASSWAELRGELFF.